This T cell receptor (beta chain) originates from a study of T cell responses to AZD1222 COVID-19 vaccine. V lost 5 bases and J 5 bases, leaving 15 bases between the germline ends. The CDR3 extends over 14 amino acids. CDR1 and CDR2 (germline): SGHVS, FQNEAQ. Study results and caveats: White British donors predominated, females outnumbered males, and clonal diversity was possibly underestimated. Spike-specific TCRs gained breadth and depth after people received two AZD1222 doses.

Measured with immunoSEQ multiplex PCR; TCRdb has only the in-frame clones, and not every one. The top ten clones hold about 9% of a sample with around 110,000 clones, around 81% of them seen once. As to this clone: Its antigen is unidentified.

This rearrangement joins TRBV7-8 to TRBJ2-5; the D is unclear. The origin of this receptor is an adult in good health. The input for sequencing was peripheral blood, taken on day 0 of AZD1222 vaccination. CDR3 residues: CASSRDWFQETQYF. In nucleotides, the CDR3 is TGTGCCAGCAGCCGAGATTGGTTTCAGGAGACCCAGTACTTC.